This record looks at one TCR beta chain sequence and its context. Its antigen target is currently unknown. Within one base of it there is no much larger clone, and no base qualities were kept. The CDR3 runs 11 amino acids, cysteine and phenylalanine included. Only the CDR3 part of the read is kept: 33 bases, read in frame from the first base. CDR1 and CDR2 are drawn from the germline V gene (reference sequence): DFQATT, SNEGSKA. Trimming removed 7 bases from V and 0 bases from J, leaving 7 bases between the germline ends. The trial excluded patients who had a history of autoimmune disease or were on systemic immunosuppression. Peripheral blood for TCR sequencing was collected from all dose cohorts at baseline, on cycle 4 day 1, and on cycle 7 day 1. The samples were drawn from a first-in-human, open-label, multicenter phase I dose-escalation trial of ivuxolimab. The trial enrolled adults with locally advanced or metastatic head and neck squamous cell, hepatocellular, melanoma or renal cell carcinoma. CD4+ and CD8+ T cells were sorted separately from peripheral blood before TCR sequencing.

For sequencing of the TCRbeta CDR3 region, genomic DNA was extracted from the sorted cells. The immunoSEQ Assay was used to sequence the TCRbeta CDR3 regions. Here the immuneACCESS table is served through TCRdb, limited to in-frame sequences with V and J called. Missing clones are a known gap in these copies; in checked studies unresolved V genes cover under half, and the rest lacks a known reason. Across this sample there are approximately 40,000 clones, with about 90% seen only once. The ten largest clones represent around 17% of the sample. This sample is drawn from a study of OX40 agonist ivuxolimab in advanced cancers. At the level of the whole study: The costimulatory receptor OX40 (CD134) was targeted by ivuxolimab, a fully human IgG2 agonistic monoclonal antibody. Of the roughly 51 dose-escalation patients, hepatocellular carcinoma was present in roughly 19, melanoma in about 15, renal cell carcinoma in 9 and head and neck cancer in 9. Intravenous ivuxolimab was administered to patients every 2 weeks at six dose levels: 0.01, 0.1, 0.3, 1.5, 3 and 10 mg/kg. Three dose-escalation patients achieved partial responses, one with hepatocellular carcinoma and two with cutaneous melanoma. The paper describes the monotherapy dose-escalation part (N of about 54 patients) of the phase I trial of ivuxolimab. Prior anti-PD-1, anti-PD-L1 or anti-CTLA-4 therapy was permitted, and checkpoint inhibitors had been received by 30% to 40% of dose-escalation patients. Peripheral TCRbeta sequencing aimed to test whether ivuxolimab altered TCR sequence diversity and caused clonal T-cell expansion. In the dose-escalation cohort, more than 80% of patients were male, and the mean age was roughly 60 years with a range of roughly 20 to 79.

Summary of the overall study and its limitations: Which antigens the clonally expanded peripheral T cells were specific for was not determined. After ivuxolimab, expanded clones were on average more numerous among CD8+ T cells than among CD4+ T cells. In the 0.1-3.0 mg/kg groups, partial responders had among the lowest normalized peripheral clonal expansion, particularly in CD8+ T cells. At doses of 0.1 to 3.0 mg/kg, clonal expansion of both CD4+ and CD8+ T cells in blood was seen between baseline and week 6. Low levels of normalized T-cell clonal expansion were also shown by some nonresponding patients.

This clonotype originated in an adult with an advanced solid tumor such as melanoma, head and neck, liver or kidney cancer. Recombination connected TRBV20-1 to TRBJ2-7; D gene: possibly TRBD1, on 6 matching bases. Sample: CD4+ or CD8+ T cells sorted from blood, taken in a trial of the OX40 agonist ivuxolimab. The DNA sequence follows: TGCAGTGGGGACAACTCCTACGAGCAGTACTTC. Translated, it gives CSGDNSYEQYF.